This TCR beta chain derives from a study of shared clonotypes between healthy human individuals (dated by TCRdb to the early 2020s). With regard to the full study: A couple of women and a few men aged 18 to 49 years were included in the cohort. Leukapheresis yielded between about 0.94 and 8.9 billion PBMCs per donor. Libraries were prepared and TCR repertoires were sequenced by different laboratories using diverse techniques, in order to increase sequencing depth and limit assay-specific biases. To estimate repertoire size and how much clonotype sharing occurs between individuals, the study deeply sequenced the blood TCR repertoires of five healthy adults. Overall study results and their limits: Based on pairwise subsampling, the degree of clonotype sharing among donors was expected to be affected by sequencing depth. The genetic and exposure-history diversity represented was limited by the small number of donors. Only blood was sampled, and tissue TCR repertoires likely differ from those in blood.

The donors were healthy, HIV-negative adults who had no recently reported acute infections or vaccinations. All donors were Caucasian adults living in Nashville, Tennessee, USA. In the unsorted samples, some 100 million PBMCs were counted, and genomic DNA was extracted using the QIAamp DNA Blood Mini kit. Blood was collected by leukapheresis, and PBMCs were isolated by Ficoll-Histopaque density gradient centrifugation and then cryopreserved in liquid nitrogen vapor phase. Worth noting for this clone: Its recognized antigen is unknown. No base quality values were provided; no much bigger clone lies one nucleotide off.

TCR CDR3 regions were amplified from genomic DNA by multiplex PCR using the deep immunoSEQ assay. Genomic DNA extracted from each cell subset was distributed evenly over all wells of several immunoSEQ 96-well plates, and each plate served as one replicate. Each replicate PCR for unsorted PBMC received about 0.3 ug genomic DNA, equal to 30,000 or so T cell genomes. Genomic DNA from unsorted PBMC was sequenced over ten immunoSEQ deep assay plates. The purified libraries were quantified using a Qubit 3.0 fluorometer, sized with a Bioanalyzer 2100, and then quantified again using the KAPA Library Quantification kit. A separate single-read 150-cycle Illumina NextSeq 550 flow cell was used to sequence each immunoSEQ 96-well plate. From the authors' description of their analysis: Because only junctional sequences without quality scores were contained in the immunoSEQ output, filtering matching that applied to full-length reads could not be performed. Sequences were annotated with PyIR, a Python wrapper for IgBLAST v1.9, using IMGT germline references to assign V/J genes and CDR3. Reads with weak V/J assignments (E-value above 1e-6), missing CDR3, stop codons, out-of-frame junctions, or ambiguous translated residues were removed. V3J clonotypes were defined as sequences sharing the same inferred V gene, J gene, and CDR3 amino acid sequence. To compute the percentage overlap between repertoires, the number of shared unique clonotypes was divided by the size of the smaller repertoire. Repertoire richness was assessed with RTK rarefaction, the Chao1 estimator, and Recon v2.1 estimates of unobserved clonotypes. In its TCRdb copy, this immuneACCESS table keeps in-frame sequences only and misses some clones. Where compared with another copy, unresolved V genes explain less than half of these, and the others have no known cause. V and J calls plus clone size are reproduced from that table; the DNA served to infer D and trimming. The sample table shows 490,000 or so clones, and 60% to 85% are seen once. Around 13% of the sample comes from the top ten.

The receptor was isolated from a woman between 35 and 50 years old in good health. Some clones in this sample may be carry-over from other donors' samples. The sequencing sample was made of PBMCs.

The DNA is TGTGCCAGCAGCTTTTCACGTGGTTCGCATGAGCAGTTCTTC. Translation gives CASSFSRGSHEQFF. The rearrangement combines TRBV5-4 with TRBJ2-1; a confident D gene designation cannot be given. The CDR3 has 14 amino acids, counting the end cysteine and phenylalanine. Kept here is only the CDR3 DNA, which spans 42 bases and is read in frame from base 1. V was cut back by 2 bases and J by 8 bases, leaving a gap of 14 bases between them. The germline V gene encodes CDR1 SGHNT and CDR2 YYREEE (reference sequence).